One and the same sample provided the 26 T cell receptor beta chains below, sequenced in a study of T cells after yellow fever vaccination. TCRdb called the 5' RACE reads again in MiXCR, with one record for every CDR3 protein. This table holds around 250,000 distinct CDR3 sequences, 6.9% found once. The sequencing used CD4+ T cells sorted from PBMCs, collected 15 days after the yellow fever booster vaccination. The source of these receptors is a man aged 25 to 40 who received the YFV17D yellow fever vaccine.

This clonotype was seen more than once but under ten times. The V and J genes are TRBV7-9 and TRBJ2-7; the D gene could be TRBD1 or TRBD2 (5 bases each). The CDR3 contains 12 residues. V gave up 11 bases and J gave up 4 bases, with 15 bases separating them. Germline-derived CDR1 and CDR2 are SEHNR and FQNEAQ (reference sequence). CDR3 DNA sequence: TGTGCCGCTGGCAGCAGGGAGTACGAGCAGTACTTC. Its translation: CAAGSREYEQYF.

The J gene is TRBJ2-5, the V gene TRBV7-9, with D maybe TRBD2 (5 bases). The CDR3 is made up of 13 amino acids. Germline values: CDR1 SEHNR, CDR2 FQNEAQ (reference sequence). The ends were cut back, 2 bases at V and 5 bases at J, with 9 bases in the middle. DNA for the CDR3: TGTGCCAGCAGCTTAATTTCGGGGGAGACCCAGTACTTC. Residues: CASSLISGETQYF.

This clonotype has more than one count but fewer than ten. This chain links TRBV20-1 with TRBJ2-3; D is undetermined. This CDR3 is built from 13 residues. The V end was cut by 5 bases, the J end by 5 bases, with 14 bases between. Germline assignment: CDR1 DFQATT and CDR2 SNEGSKA (reference sequence). CDR3 amino acids: CSAGPRAGDTQYF. The CDR3 DNA reads TGCAGTGCTGGCCCACGGGCTGGAGATACGCAGTATTTT.

V gene TRBV29-1 combines with J gene TRBJ2-3, with unresolved D. From germline, CDR1 is SQVTM and CDR2 ANQGSEA. The ends were cut back, 4 bases at V and 4 bases at J, with 6 bases in the middle. The CDR3 is made up of 11 amino acids. Here the CDR3 DNA reads TGCAGCGTTGGGATTCCAGATACGCAGTATTTT. As protein: CSVGIPDTQYF.

The chain has TRBV12-3 or TRBV12-4 and TRBJ2-7; D ambiguous. This CDR3 is built from 12 residues. V dropped 6 bases and J dropped 0 bases, with 6 bases sitting between them. This CDR3 reads CASRRSSYEQYF. CDR3 coding DNA: TGTGCCAGCAGAAGAAGCTCCTACGAGCAGTACTTC.

In this sample, this clonotype turned up a few times. The chain uses TRBV7-8 and TRBJ2-3; D gene uncertain. The ends were cut back, 2 bases at V and 4 bases at J, with 10 bases in the middle. The germline gives CDR1 SGHVS, CDR2 FQNEAQ. The CDR3 sequence is 14 residues long. In DNA, the CDR3 is TGTGCCAGCAGCTTATCTGGGGTTGCAGATACGCAGTATTTT. It codes for CASSLSGVADTQYF.

This clonotype was seen repeatedly, ten times or more. J is TRBJ2-2 and V is TRBV28, with D maybe TRBD1 (6 bases). Germline lookup yields CDR1 MDHEN and CDR2 SYDVKM. The V end was cut by 7 bases, the J end by 7 bases, with 16 bases between. This CDR3 has 14 residues. The CDR3 here is CASTFDRRYGELFF. The CDR3 DNA reads TGTGCCAGCACCTTCGACAGGCGATACGGGGAGCTGTTTTTT.

This clonotype has more than one count but fewer than ten. This chain uses TRBV6-2 or TRBV6-3 with TRBJ2-5, with D maybe TRBD1 (6 bases). The germline V gene has CDR1 MNHEY and CDR2 SVGEGT. The V end lost 4 bases, the J end lost 5 bases, and 14 bases lay between the germline ends. The CDR3 contains 14 residues. The CDR3 reads CASSSTGSDETQYF. The CDR3 DNA sequence: TGTGCCAGCAGTTCTACAGGGAGTGACGAGACCCAGTACTTC.

The chain uses TRBV7-2 and TRBJ2-1, with 7 bases lining up with TRBD2. This CDR3 comprises 15 residues. Trimming removed 5 bases from V and 4 bases from J; junction bases left unmatched: 8. Germline CDR1 and CDR2: SGHTA and FQGNSA. CDR3 in amino acids: CASSQRSGNYNEQFF. The CDR3 bases are TGTGCCAGCAGCCAGAGGAGCGGGAATTACAATGAGCAGTTCTTC.

The genes are TRBV27 and TRBJ2-2; a possible D gene is TRBD1 (5 bases). The CDR3 contains 18 residues. Germline V gives CDR1 MNHEY, CDR2 SMNVEV (reference sequence). Trimming shortened V by 6 bases and J by 4 bases, and 24 bases separated the two germline ends. Written as DNA, the CDR3 is TGTGCCAGCAGCGGACGGCGCTCAGATCGAAGGGGCACCGGGGAGCTGTTTTTT. This sequence encodes CASSGRRSDRRGTGELFF.

The table lists this clonotype with many counts. V and J are TRBV20-1 and TRBJ2-2; D is ambiguous. The CDR3 is 12 residues long. V was pared by 2 bases and J by 5 bases, with 6 bases between. Germline lookup yields CDR1 DFQATT and CDR2 SNEGSKA (reference sequence). The CDR3 coding sequence is TGCAGTGCTAGAACTATTACCGGGGAGCTGTTTTTT. Translated, it gives CSARTITGELFF.

This clonotype was detected a few times. V and J are TRBV3-1 and TRBJ2-2; TRBD2 agrees at 8 bases. CDR3 length equals 16 residues. Per germline, CDR1 LGHDT and CDR2 YNNKEL (reference sequence). The V gene end was trimmed by 4 bases and the J gene end by 9 bases; junction bases not matched to a gene: 13. CDR3 protein: CASSLGRAGRARELFF. CDR3 sequence (DNA): TGTGCCAGCAGCCTGGGGCGGGCCGGGAGGGCCCGGGAGCTGTTTTTT. Full variable domain (remainder filled in from reference TRBV3-1 and TRBJ2-2): DTAVSQTPKYLVTQMGNDKSIKCEQNLGHDTMYWYKQDSKKFLKIMFSYNNKELIINETVPNRFSPKSPDKAHLNLHINSLELGDSAVYFCASSLGRAGRARELFFGEGSRLTVL.

V and J are TRBV5-1 and TRBJ2-1; D not certain. The CDR3 has 12 amino acids. Trimming took 4 bases from V and 9 from J, leaving 11 bases between them. Germline V gives CDR1 SGHRS, CDR2 YFSETQ. CDR3 amino acids: CASSQNSGEQFF. The DNA for the CDR3 is TGCGCCAGCAGCCAAAATTCTGGTGAGCAGTTCTTC.

This clonotype showed up many times. The V and J genes are TRBV6-5 and TRBJ2-1; D gene uncertain. V lost 0 bases and J 2 bases, leaving 11 bases between the germline ends. CDR1 is MNHEY and CDR2 is SVGAGI in the germline V gene. The CDR3 length is 16 residues. CDR3 region: CASSYSLAATYNEQFF. The CDR3 DNA reads TGTGCCAGCAGTTACTCCCTCGCGGCAACCTACAATGAGCAGTTCTTC.

The chain couples TRBV20-1 to TRBJ2-3; D gene uncertain. From germline, CDR1 is DFQATT and CDR2 SNEGSKA (reference sequence). V was clipped by 3 bases and J by 2 bases, with 3 bases between them. CDR3 size: 11 residues. The CDR3 nucleotides read TGCAGTGCTAGGGCCACAGATACGCAGTATTTT. This encodes CSARATDTQYF.

Only a few counts were recorded for this clonotype. The V gene is TRBV7-2, the J gene TRBJ2-3; TRBD2 is a possible D gene (6 bases). Germline V gene data show CDR1 as SGHTA and CDR2 as FQGNSA. V lost 3 bases to trimming and J lost 2 bases, with 12 bases between them. The CDR3 is made up of 15 amino acids. Here the CDR3 reads CASSLSSGITDTQYF. In nucleotides, the CDR3 is TGTGCCAGCAGCTTGAGTAGCGGCATCACAGATACGCAGTATTTT.

This clonotype showed up just a few times. The chain links TRBV20-1 to TRBJ2-1, with D possibly called TRBD1 or TRBD2 (5 bases each). V was cut by 6 bases and J by 5 bases, with 17 bases left in between. Germline V gene data show CDR1 as DFQATT and CDR2 as SNEGSKA (reference sequence). This CDR3 is built from 14 residues. CDR3 protein: CSALRGPSDNEQFF. DNA for the CDR3: TGCAGTGCCCTCCGGGGACCATCCGACAATGAGCAGTTCTTC.

This clonotype was counted a few times. The chain carries TRBV5-4 and TRBJ2-3, with 9 bases aligning to TRBD2. V lost 4 bases, J lost 4 bases, and 13 bases stayed unmatched. The CDR3 runs 17 residues. Germline-derived CDR1 and CDR2 are SGHNT and YYREEE (reference sequence). CDR3 protein: CASSTKGGRATADTQYF. The CDR3 DNA follows: TGTGCCAGCAGCACCAAGGGCGGGAGGGCCACGGCAGATACGCAGTATTTT.

This clonotype was observed a few times. The chain links TRBV12-3 or TRBV12-4 to TRBJ1-5; D not certain. V was clipped by 6 bases and J by 4 bases, with 10 bases between them. The CDR3 spans 13 residues. CDR3 sequence reads: CASSKDQNQPQHF. The DNA of the CDR3 is TGTGCCAGCAGCAAGGACCAGAATCAGCCCCAGCATTTT.

The V gene is TRBV25-1, the J gene TRBJ2-1; 15 bases map to TRBD2. The CDR3 runs 14 residues. The ends lost 10 bases at V and 8 bases at J; junction bases unmatched: 6. The germline V gene encodes CDR1 MGHDK and CDR2 SYGVNS. The CDR3 region is CATGLAGGKHEQFF. The DNA of the CDR3 is TGTGCCACCGGACTAGCGGGAGGGAAGCATGAGCAGTTCTTC.

This clonotype was seen a handful of times. The CDR3 coding sequence is TGTGCCAGCAGCTCGACAGGGTTACCTGGGGCCAACGTCCTGACTTTC. The encoded protein is CASSSTGLPGANVLTF. This chain links TRBV7-2 with TRBJ2-6; 7 nucleotides match TRBD1. Germline values: CDR1 SGHTA, CDR2 FQGNSA. The trim removed 4 bases at V and 2 bases at J, leaving 5 bases unmatched. This CDR3 has 16 residues.

The CDR3 sequence: CASSFPGPETQYF. CDR3 nucleotides: TGTGCCAGCAGCTTTCCGGGACCGGAGACCCAGTACTTC. The J gene is TRBJ2-5, the V gene TRBV5-6, with D perhaps being TRBD1 or TRBD2 (5 bases each). Germline assignment: CDR1 SGHDT and CDR2 YYEEEE. This CDR3 comprises 13 residues. V was clipped by 2 bases and J by 5 bases, with 10 bases between them.

This clonotype has a handful of counts. The chain is built from TRBV7-9 and TRBJ1-1; D might be TRBD1 (5 bases). Looked up from germline, CDR1 is SEHNR and CDR2 is FQNEAQ (reference sequence). This CDR3 is built from 15 residues. Trimming removed 7 bases from V and 5 bases from J, with 20 bases in between. Here the CDR3 DNA reads TGTGCCAGCACCCGGGGCGCCGGATTGGTGACTGAAGCTTTCTTT. Protein sequence: CASTRGAGLVTEAFF.

This clonotype came up many times. V usage is TRBV7-2 and J usage is TRBJ2-5; tentatively, D is TRBD2 (5 bases). The CDR3 totals 10 residues. The V and J ends lost 8 bases and 5 bases respectively, with 6 bases between them. CDR1 SGHTA and CDR2 FQGNSA come from the germline V gene. CDR3 coding DNA: TGTGCCAGCGGGAGTGAGACCCAGTACTTC. It yields the protein CASGSETQYF.

This clonotype was counted ten times or more. The chain recombines TRBV10-3 with TRBJ2-7; D is possibly TRBD1 or TRBD2 (6 bases each). CDR3 length: 14 residues. CDR1 ENHRY and CDR2 SYGVKD come from the germline V gene. Between the trimmed V and J ends, which lost 0 bases and 4 bases, there was a span of 10 bases. The CDR3 region is CAISESGGEYEQYF. The DNA for the CDR3 is TGTGCCATCAGTGAGTCGGGGGGCGAGTACGAGCAGTACTTC.

The rearrangement joins TRBV5-1 to TRBJ2-2, with 11 bases lining up with TRBD2. This CDR3 has 15 amino acids. Germline trimming cut 8 bases from V and 5 bases from J; bases unmatched to any gene: 8. The V gene's germline CDR1 is SGHRS and CDR2 YFSETQ. The CDR3 coding sequence is TGCGCCAGAAGCGGGACTAGCGGACCGACCGGGGAGCTGTTTTTT. It codes for CARSGTSGPTGELFF.